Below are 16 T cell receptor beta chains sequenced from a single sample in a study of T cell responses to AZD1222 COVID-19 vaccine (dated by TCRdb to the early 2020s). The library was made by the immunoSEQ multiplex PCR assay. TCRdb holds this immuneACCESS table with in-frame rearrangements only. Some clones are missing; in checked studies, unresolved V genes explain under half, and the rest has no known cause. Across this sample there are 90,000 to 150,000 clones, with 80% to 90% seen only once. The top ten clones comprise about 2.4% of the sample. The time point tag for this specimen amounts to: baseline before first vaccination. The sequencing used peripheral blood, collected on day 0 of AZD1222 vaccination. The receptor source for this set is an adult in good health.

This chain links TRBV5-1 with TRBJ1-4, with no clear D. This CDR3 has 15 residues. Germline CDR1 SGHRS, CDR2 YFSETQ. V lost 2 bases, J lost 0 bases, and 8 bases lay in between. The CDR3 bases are TGCGCCAGCAGCTTTCTGGGTGCAACTAATGAAAAACTGTTTTTT. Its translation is CASSFLGATNEKLFF.

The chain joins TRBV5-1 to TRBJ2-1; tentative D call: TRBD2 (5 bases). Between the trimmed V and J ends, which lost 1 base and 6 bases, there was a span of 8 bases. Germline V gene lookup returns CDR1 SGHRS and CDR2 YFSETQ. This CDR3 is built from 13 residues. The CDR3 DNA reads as TGCGCCAGCAGCTTGTATCTAGCCAATGAGCAGTTCTTC. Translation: CASSLYLANEQFF.

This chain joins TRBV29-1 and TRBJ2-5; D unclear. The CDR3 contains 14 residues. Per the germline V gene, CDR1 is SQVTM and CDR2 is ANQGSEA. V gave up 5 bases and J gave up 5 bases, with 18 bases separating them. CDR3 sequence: CSVLLAETRETQYF. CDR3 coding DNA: TGCAGCGTTCTCCTCGCGGAGACGAGGGAGACCCAGTACTTC.

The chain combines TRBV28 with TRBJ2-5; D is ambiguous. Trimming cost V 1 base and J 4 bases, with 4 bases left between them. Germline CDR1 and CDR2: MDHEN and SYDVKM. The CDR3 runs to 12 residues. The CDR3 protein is CASSLFTETQYF. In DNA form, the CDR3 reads TGTGCCAGCAGTTTATTTACAGAGACCCAGTACTTC.

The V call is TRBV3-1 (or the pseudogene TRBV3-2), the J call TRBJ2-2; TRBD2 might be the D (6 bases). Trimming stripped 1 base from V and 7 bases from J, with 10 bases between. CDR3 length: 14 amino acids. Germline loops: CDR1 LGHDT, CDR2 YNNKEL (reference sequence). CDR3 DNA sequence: TGTGCCAGCAGCCAAGGGCTAGCGTACGGGGAGCTGTTTTTT. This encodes CASSQGLAYGELFF.

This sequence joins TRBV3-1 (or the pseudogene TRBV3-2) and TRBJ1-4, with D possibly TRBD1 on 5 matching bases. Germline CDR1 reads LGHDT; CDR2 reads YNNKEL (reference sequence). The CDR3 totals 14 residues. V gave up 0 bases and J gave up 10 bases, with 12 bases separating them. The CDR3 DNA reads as TGTGCCAGCAGCCAAGACGCCTCTAGGGGAAAACTGTTTTTT. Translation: CASSQDASRGKLFF.

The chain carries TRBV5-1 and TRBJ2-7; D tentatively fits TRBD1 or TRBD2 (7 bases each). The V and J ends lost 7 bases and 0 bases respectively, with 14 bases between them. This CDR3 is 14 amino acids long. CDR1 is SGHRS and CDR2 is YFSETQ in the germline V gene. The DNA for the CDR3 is TGCGCCAGCGGAGGGGGCGGGAGCTCCTACGAGCAGTACTTC. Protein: CASGGGGSSYEQYF.

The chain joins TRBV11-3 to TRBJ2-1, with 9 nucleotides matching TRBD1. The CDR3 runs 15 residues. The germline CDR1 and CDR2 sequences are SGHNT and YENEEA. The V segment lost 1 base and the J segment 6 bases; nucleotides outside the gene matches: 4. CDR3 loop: CASSLGWTGVNEQFF. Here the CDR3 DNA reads TGTGCCAGCAGCTTAGGCTGGACAGGGGTCAATGAGCAGTTCTTC.

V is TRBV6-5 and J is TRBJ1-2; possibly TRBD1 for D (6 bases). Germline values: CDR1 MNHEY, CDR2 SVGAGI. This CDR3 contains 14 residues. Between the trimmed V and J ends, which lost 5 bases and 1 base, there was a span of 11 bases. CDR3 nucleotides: TGTGCCAGCAGTCCCGGGACAAATAACTATGGCTACACCTTC. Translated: CASSPGTNNYGYTF.

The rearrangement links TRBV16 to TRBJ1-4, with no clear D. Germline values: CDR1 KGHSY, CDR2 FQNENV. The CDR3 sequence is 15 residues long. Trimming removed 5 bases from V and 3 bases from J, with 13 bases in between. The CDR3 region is CASSYLREANEKLFF. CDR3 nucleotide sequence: TGTGCCAGCAGCTACCTGAGGGAAGCTAATGAAAAACTGTTTTTT.

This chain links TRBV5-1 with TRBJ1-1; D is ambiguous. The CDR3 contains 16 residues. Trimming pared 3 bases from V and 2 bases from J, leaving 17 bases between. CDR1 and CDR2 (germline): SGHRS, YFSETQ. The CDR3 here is CASSSVGMGSNTEAFF. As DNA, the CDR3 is TGCGCCAGCAGCTCCGTTGGGATGGGGAGTAACACTGAAGCTTTCTTT.

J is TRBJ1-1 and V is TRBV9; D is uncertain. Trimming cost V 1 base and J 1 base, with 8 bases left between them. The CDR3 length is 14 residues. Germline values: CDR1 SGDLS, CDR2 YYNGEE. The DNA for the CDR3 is TGTGCCAGCAGCGTAACCCCCTCGAACACTGAAGCTTTCTTT. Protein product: CASSVTPSNTEAFF.

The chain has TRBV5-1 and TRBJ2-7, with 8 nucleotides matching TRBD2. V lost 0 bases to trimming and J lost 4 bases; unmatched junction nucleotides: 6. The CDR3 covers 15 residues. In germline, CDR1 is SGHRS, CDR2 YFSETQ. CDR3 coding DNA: TGCGCCAGCAGCTTGGACGGGACTAGAGTTTACGAGCAGTACTTC. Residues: CASSLDGTRVYEQYF.

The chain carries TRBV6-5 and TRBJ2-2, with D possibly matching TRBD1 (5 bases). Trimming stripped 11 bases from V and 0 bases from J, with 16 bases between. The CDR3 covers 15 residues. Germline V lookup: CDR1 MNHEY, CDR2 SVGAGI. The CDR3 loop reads CASRVATTNTGELFF. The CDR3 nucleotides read TGTGCCTCCAGGGTGGCCACAACGAACACCGGGGAGCTGTTTTTT.

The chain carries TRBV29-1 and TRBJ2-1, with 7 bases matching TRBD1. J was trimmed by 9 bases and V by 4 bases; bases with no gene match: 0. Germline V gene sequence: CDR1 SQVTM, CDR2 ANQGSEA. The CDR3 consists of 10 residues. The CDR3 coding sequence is TGCAGCGTTGGGACAGGTGAGCAGTTCTTC. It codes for CSVGTGEQFF.

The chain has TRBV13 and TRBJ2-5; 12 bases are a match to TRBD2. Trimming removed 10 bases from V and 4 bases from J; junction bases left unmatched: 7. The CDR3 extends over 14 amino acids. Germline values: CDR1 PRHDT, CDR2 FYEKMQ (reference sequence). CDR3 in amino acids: CATKTSGRGETQYF. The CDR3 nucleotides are TGTGCCACCAAGACTAGCGGGAGAGGAGAGACCCAGTACTTC.